The entry below gives a single T cell receptor (beta chain) sequence along with its context. The sample belongs to a study of blood T cell repertoires in COVID-19. From germline, CDR1 is SGHTA and CDR2 FQGNSA. The V gene lost 5 bases and the J gene lost 8 bases, with 16 bases spanning the gap. The CDR3 has 14 residues. Some clones are missing from TCRdb's copy, which holds only in-frame ones; the method was immunoSEQ multiplex PCR. The table shows fewer than 150,000 clones, with 75% to 90% occurring only once. J is TRBJ2-1 and V is TRBV7-2; maybe TRBD2 (7 bases). The sequence was obtained from a woman in her 50s with acute or convalescent COVID-19. The sample was peripheral blood. The CDR3: CASSLLTGGYEQFF. The CDR3, as DNA: TGTGCCAGCAGCCTACTGACGGGGGGCTATGAGCAGTTCTTC. The full variable domain, rest sourced from reference TRBV7-2 and TRBJ2-1, is GAGVSQSPSNKVTEKGKDVELRCDPISGHTALYWYRQSLGQGLEFLIYFQGNSAPDKSGLPSDRFSAERTGGSVSTLTIQRTQQEDSAVYLCASSLLTGGYEQFFGPGTRLTVL.